A single sample gave rise to the 22 T cell receptor beta chains below, sequenced in a study of tissue T cells after allogeneic stem cell transplantation. Time point defined: mouse harvest day 7 after allogeneic transplant. The graft held 10^6 splenic CD5+ T cells and 10^7 T-cell-depleted bone marrow cells. Sequencing used immunoSEQ multiplex PCR; TCRdb keeps in-frame clones, though not all of them. The sample contains about 5,500 clones, roughly half of which appear only once. The sample was gut tissue. The receptor source for this set is a female BALB/c mouse given C57BL/6 T cells with graft-versus-host disease after an allogeneic hematopoietic cell transplant.

This clone turned up a few times. The germline and genes are mouse ones. The CDR3 extends 1 residue past the end of the read, so its final part is completed from the germline J gene. The chain links TRBV20 to TRBJ2-7, with 11 bases fitting TRBD2. The CDR3 loop spans 12 amino acids. V lost 4 bases and J lost 7; bases outside the gene matches: 3. CDR1 is GFQATS, CDR2 STVNSAI, per germline. The CDR3 loop reads CGANWGGDEQYF. The covered CDR3 bases are TGTGGTGCTAACTGGGGGGGCGACGAACAGTAC.

The table lists this clone with a few counts. All gene names here are mouse names. The DNA ends 1 residue before the CDR3 does, and the rest of the CDR3 is filled in from the germline J gene. The rearrangement links TRBV23 to TRBJ2-7; TRBD1, the table's D call, lacks a check against the DNA. The CDR3 totals 14 residues. Germline values: CDR1 KGHTA, CDR2 FQNQQP. The CDR3 sequence: CSSSQSGQGDEQYF. Partial CDR3 DNA: TGCTCCAGCAGTCAATCGGGACAGGGGGATGAACAGTAC.

In its sample, this clone was seen a few times. Mouse gene names apply. The missing CDR3 end, 1 residue past where the read stops, is filled in from the germline J gene. The rearrangement links TRBV16 to TRBJ2-3; D gene ambiguous. The V end was cut by 0 bases, the J end by 1 base, with 2 bases between. The CDR3 runs to 13 residues. In germline, CDR1 is SGHSA, CDR2 FRNQAP. The CDR3 here is CASSLDGAETLYF. The CDR3 bases that were read are TGTGCAAGCAGCTTAGACGGTGCAGAAACGCTGTAT.

This clone was observed a few times. Here the gene names and germline are mouse. The CDR3 end lies 1 residue beyond the end of the read and is filled in from the germline J gene. The chain combines TRBV23 with TRBJ1-2. The CDR3 length is 12 residues. The germline CDR1 and CDR2 sequences are KGHTA and FQNQQP. CDR3 bases read: TGCTCCAGCAGTCAAATGAACTCCGACTACACC. The encoded protein is CSSSQMNSDYT. In full, the CDR3 is CSSSQMNSDYTF.

A few counts support this clone. Mouse germline and gene names are used. Sequencing ends 1 residue short of the CDR3 end; the germline J gene provides the rest. The chain combines TRBV4 with TRBJ1-6; 7 nucleotides agree with TRBD1. TRBJ1-6 counts as an open reading frame of uncertain function. Germline V gene data show CDR1 as LGHDT and CDR2 as YNNKQL (reference sequence). The CDR3 has 12 residues. V gave up 4 bases and J gave up 11 bases; unmatched junction bases: 2. The CDR3 protein is CASSLGQTPLYF. The sequenced CDR3 bases are TGTGCCAGCAGCTTGGGACAGACGCCCCTCTAC.

In regard to this clone: The gene symbols are mouse symbols. The read is 1 residue too short to cover the CDR3 end, so that end is filled in from the germline J gene. V usage is TRBV13-1 and J usage is TRBJ2-4; D is unresolved. CDR1 is NSHNY and CDR2 is SYGAGN in the germline V gene. Trimming removed 0 bases at V and 1 base at J, with 6 bases between. The CDR3 has 14 amino acids. The DNA read from the CDR3 is TGTGCCAGCAGTGATGTGCCGGGTCAAAACACCTTGTAC. Translating gives CASSDVPGQNTLY. The whole CDR3 sequence is CASSDVPGQNTLYF.

Notes on this clone: Gene and germline names: mouse. Read data end 1 residue before the CDR3 end; the end is taken from the germline J gene. The genes are TRBV1 and TRBJ1-1, with a weak D call TRBD1 (5 bases). This CDR3 is 15 amino acids long. Trimming shortened V by 0 bases and J by 3 bases, and 11 bases separated the two germline ends. CDR1 is NSQYPW, CDR2 LRSPGD, per germline (reference sequence). The CDR3 bases that were read are TGCACCTGCAGTGCAGATGGGGGGGGAGACACAGAAGTCTTC. Residues: CTCSADGGGDTEVF. The complete CDR3 reads CTCSADGGGDTEVFF.

To note about this clone: Germline and genes here are mouse. The read falls 1 residue short of the CDR3 end, and the missing part is taken from the germline J gene. The chain employs TRBV1 and TRBJ1-6; possible D gene TRBD1, 5 bases. TRBJ1-6 is known as an ORF, though its function is uncertain. V lost 1 base and J 11 bases, leaving 9 bases between the germline ends. The CDR3 spans 13 residues. Germline CDR1 is NSQYPW and CDR2 is LRSPGD (reference sequence). The CDR3 loop reads CTCSAGGATPLYF. The sequenced CDR3 bases are TGCACCTGCAGTGCAGGGGGCGCGACGCCCCTCTAC.

To note about this clone: The listed genes are named as in mouse. Read coverage stops 1 residue before the CDR3 terminus; the germline J gene supplies the remainder. The chain carries TRBV31 and TRBJ1-4; no reliable D call. CDR1 and CDR2 (germline): GKSSPN, SITVG. The CDR3 spans 14 residues. The V and J ends lost 0 bases and 4 bases respectively, with 9 bases between them. CDR3 in amino acids: CAWSLGDINERLFF. CDR3 DNA (partial): TGTGCCTGGAGTCTAGGTGACATCAACGAAAGATTATTT.

Remarks on this clone: The gene names here belong to mouse. The CDR3 end falls 1 residue outside the read, so it is completed with the germline J gene. The gene calls are TRBV26 and TRBJ2-5, with 11 bases lining up with TRBD1. Germline CDR1 reads KGHPV; CDR2 reads FQNQEV (reference sequence). The CDR3 covers 14 residues. Germline trimming cut 4 bases from V and 7 bases from J; bases unmatched to any gene: 4. CDR3 DNA (partial): TGTGCCAGCAGTCCCGGGACAGGGGGATACACCCAGTAC. It codes for CASSPGTGGYTQY. The whole CDR3 protein reads CASSPGTGGYTQYF.

As for this clone: Gene names refer to mouse genes. The read terminates 1 residue before the CDR3 end, so the remaining end is supplied by the germline J gene. The rearrangement uses TRBV13-2 and TRBJ2-5; 10 positions agree with TRBD2. V lost 2 bases to trimming and J lost 0 bases; unmatched junction nucleotides: 3. The V gene's germline CDR1 is NNHNN and CDR2 SYGAGS (reference sequence). This CDR3 has 16 residues. The DNA read from the CDR3 is TGTGCCAGCGGTGAGGGACTGGGGATTAACCAAGACACCCAGTAC. Amino acid sequence: CASGEGLGINQDTQY. The full CDR3 is CASGEGLGINQDTQYF.

This clone is categorized as medium-sized. Gene names are the mouse ones. The CDR3 end falls 1 residue outside the read, so it is completed with the germline J gene. This chain uses TRBV26 with TRBJ1-4; TRBD1 aligns across 7 bases. This CDR3 spans 14 amino acids. V dropped 6 bases and J dropped 1; count of bases not matched to a gene: 2. In germline, CDR1 is KGHPV, CDR2 FQNQEV (reference sequence). The CDR3 bases that were read are TGTGCCAGCAGCGGGACAGCTTCCAACGAAAGATTATTT. The encoded protein is CASSGTASNERLF. The CDR3 as a whole reads CASSGTASNERLFF.

As for this clone: Gene names refer to mouse genes. The read is 1 residue too short to cover the CDR3 end, so that end is filled in from the germline J gene. This sample includes further DNA sequences coding for the same CDR3. The chain uses TRBV3 and TRBJ2-1; the D call may be TRBD1 or TRBD2 (6 bases each). The CDR3 sequence is 14 residues long. Germline-derived CDR1 and CDR2 are SNHLY and FYNGKV (reference sequence). The V end was cut by 1 base, the J end by 5 bases, with 9 bases between. CDR3 in amino acids: CASSLVGANAEQFF. CDR3 bases read: TGTGCCAGCAGCTTAGTGGGGGCGAATGCTGAGCAGTTC.

About this clone: Mouse names are used for the genes. The missing CDR3 end, 1 residue past where the read stops, is filled in from the germline J gene. The V and J genes are TRBV26 and TRBJ2-3; 7 nucleotides agree with TRBD1. The CDR3 sequence is 15 residues long. Germline V lookup: CDR1 KGHPV, CDR2 FQNQEV (reference sequence). Trimming cost V 3 bases and J 0 bases; bases outside gene matches: 3. CDR3 bases read: TGTGCCAGCAGTCTACAGGGGTCTAGTGCAGAAACGCTGTAT. This codes for CASSLQGSSAETLY. The CDR3, in full, reads CASSLQGSSAETLYF.

This clone is categorized as medium-sized. The gene names given are mouse names. The read finishes 1 residue shy of the CDR3 end, and the germline J gene is used to complete it. The rearrangement joins TRBV31 to TRBJ2-1, with 8 nucleotides matching TRBD1. The CDR3 extends over 15 amino acids. Trimming cost V 1 base and J 1 base; bases outside gene matches: 3. Germline CDR1 and CDR2: GKSSPN and SITVG. CDR3 DNA (partial): TGTGCCTGGAGTCGGCAGGGGGCCAACTATGCTGAGCAGTTC. Its translation is CAWSRQGANYAEQF. The entire CDR3 reads CAWSRQGANYAEQFF.

In regard to this clone: Each gene name is a mouse one. CDR3 loop: CGARGDQNTLYF. The sequenced CDR3 bases are TGTGGTGCCCGGGGGGATCAAAACACCTTGTAC. V is TRBV20 and J is TRBJ2-4; D might be TRBD2 (6 bases). The CDR3 end lies 1 residue beyond the end of the read and is filled in from the germline J gene. Trimming removed 6 bases at V and 2 bases at J, with 9 bases between. This CDR3 has 12 residues. CDR1 and CDR2 (germline): GFQATS, STVNSAI.

This clone was found a few times. These gene names are mouse names. The sequence runs out 1 residue before the end of the CDR3; the remainder is reconstructed from the germline J gene. The chain uses TRBV26 and TRBJ1-3; D remains unclear. Trimming removed 3 bases from V and 0 bases from J, with 6 bases in between. CDR1 and CDR2 from the germline V gene are KGHPV and FQNQEV (reference sequence). The CDR3 totals 14 residues. This CDR3 is CASSLTDSGNTLYF. Incomplete CDR3 DNA: TGTGCCAGCAGTCTAACAGATTCTGGAAATACGCTCTAT.

As concerns this clone: Each gene name is a mouse one. The read ends 1 residue early relative to the CDR3; the germline J gene fills the gap. This rearrangement joins TRBV26 to TRBJ2-2, with a tentative D call TRBD2 (6 bases). V was clipped by 3 bases and J by 1 base, with 9 bases between them. The CDR3 length is 15 residues. From germline, CDR1 is KGHPV and CDR2 FQNQEV (reference sequence). The sequenced part of the CDR3 DNA is TGTGCCAGCAGTCTAGGACTGAGAAACACCGGGCAGCTCTAC. This translates into CASSLGLRNTGQLY. The full CDR3 sequence reads CASSLGLRNTGQLYF.

This clone was counted between two and nine times. Genes here carry mouse names. The read finishes 1 residue shy of the CDR3 end, and the germline J gene is used to complete it. The rearrangement links TRBV3 to TRBJ1-3, with 7 bases fitting TRBD1. This CDR3 region has 14 residues. Germline V gene lookup returns CDR1 SNHLY and CDR2 FYNGKV (reference sequence). V was pared by 1 base and J by 3 bases, with 0 bases of the junction left unmatched. This chain's CDR3 is CASSLGTGGNTLYF. CDR3 DNA (partial): TGTGCCAGCAGCTTAGGGACAGGTGGAAATACGCTCTAT.

By sample share, this clone is large. Gene names refer to mouse genes. The CDR3 is cut off 1 residue early in the read; its end comes from the germline J gene. This chain connects TRBV4 to TRBJ2-7, with 13 nucleotides matching TRBD2. Germline V gives CDR1 LGHDT, CDR2 YNNKQL (reference sequence). V trimming: 5 bases; J trimming: 6 bases; junction bases outside the gene matches: 4. The CDR3 covers 14 residues. CDR3 DNA (partial): TGTGCCAGCAGCCGGACTGGGGGGGCGCTTGAACAGTAC. Translation: CASSRTGGALEQY. The complete CDR3 protein is CASSRTGGALEQYF.

About this clone: Gene and germline names: mouse. The CDR3 end is not reached by the read, which stops 1 residue before it; the germline J gene fills it in. The genes are TRBV23 and TRBJ2-5; whether TRBD1, the table's D call, matches the DNA was not checked. CDR3 length: 13 residues. Looked up from germline, CDR1 is KGHTA and CDR2 is FQNQQP. The CDR3 bases that were read are TGCTCCAGCAGTCAAAGGAACCAAGACACCCAGTAC. The encoded protein is CSSSQRNQDTQY. From start to end, the CDR3 is CSSSQRNQDTQYF.

In its sample, this clone was seen once. Gene labels here are mouse ones. Incomplete CDR3 DNA: TGTGCCAGCAGTGCAACAGGACTTTCCAACGAAAGATTATTT. It yields the protein CASSATGLSNERLF. The complete CDR3 sequence is CASSATGLSNERLFF. This rearrangement joins TRBV26 to TRBJ1-4, with a tentative D call TRBD1 (5 bases). The read ends 1 residue shy of where the CDR3 ends; the end is completed using the germline J gene. This CDR3 has 15 amino acids. Germline V lookup: CDR1 KGHPV, CDR2 FQNQEV (reference sequence). V gave up 5 bases and J gave up 0 bases, with 10 bases separating them.